The 12 T cell receptor beta chains presented below share a single source sample, sequenced in a study of tumor-infiltrating lymphocytes in primary liver carcinoma. The input was around 0.5 ug total RNA; TCR beta cDNA was made from it with a constant-region primer. Amplification in three nested multiplex PCR rounds with slightly modified ARM-PCR gave rise to TCR beta libraries. Two initial PCR rounds of around 9 cycles each paired TRBV1-TRBV30 forward primers with a C-beta reverse primer. One entry per CDR3 protein, called by TCRdb with MiXCR from the multiplex PCR reads. The sample lists 300,000 to 400,000 distinct CDR3 sequences, 65% occurring once. For blood RNA, unsorted whole blood served as the source, and germline DNA was extracted too. Sequenced material: peripheral blood. Receptor source: a man aged 35 to 55 with primary liver carcinoma and hepatitis B virus infection.

A word on this clonotype: A much larger clone is a single base away; this may be a read error. The chain links TRBV29-1 to TRBJ2-7, with 7 bases fitting TRBD2. CDR1 is SQVTM and CDR2 is ANQGSEA in the germline V gene. This CDR3 comprises 11 residues. With V trimmed by 7 bases and J by 5 bases, 5 bases remained unmatched. In DNA, the CDR3 is TGCAGCGCCAGGACTAGTCACGAGCAGTACTTC. The encoded protein is CSARTSHEQYF.

A word on this clonotype: A clone one base away is much larger, so this may be a read error. The chain has TRBV29-1 and TRBJ2-1; 7 nucleotides align to TRBD2. Germline V gives CDR1 SQVTM, CDR2 ANQGSEA. The length of the CDR3 is 12 residues. The CDR3 region has the DNA TGCAGCGCTCAGCGGGATCCCAATGGGCAGTTCTTC. Translating gives CSAQRDPNGQFF.

A word on this clonotype: This may stem from a read error, because a much larger clone lies one nucleotide away. The rearrangement joins TRBV12-3 or TRBV12-4 to TRBJ2-7, with D uncertain. The CDR3 spans 10 residues. V was shortened by 7 bases and J by 3 bases, with 4 bases between the two germline ends. CDR3 sequence: CASNGYEQYF. Written as DNA, the CDR3 is TGTGCCAGCAATGGCTACGAGCAGTACTTC.

Comments on this clonotype: This may be a read error: a much more frequent sequence differs by one nucleotide. The chain recombines TRBV12-3 or TRBV12-4 with TRBJ2-1; D not resolved. Between the trimmed V and J ends, which lost 4 bases and 0 bases, there was a span of 10 bases. CDR3 length: 15 residues. The CDR3 DNA reads TGTGCCAGCAGTTGGAATCGGAGCTCCTACAATGAGCAGTTCTTC. Protein sequence: CASSWNRSSYNEQFF.

The CDR3 DNA sequence: TGTGCCAGCAGCTTAGCGGTTGTGGGTAGCTATGGCTACACCTTC. This codes for CASSLAVVGSYGYTF. The chain is built from TRBV7-2 and TRBJ1-2; D is ambiguous. V lost 0 bases, J lost 4 bases, and 12 bases lay in between. The CDR3 consists of 15 residues. Looked up from germline, CDR1 is SGHTA and CDR2 is FQGNSA.

About this clonotype: A read error may explain this, as a much larger clone is one base away. The rearrangement links TRBV10-3 to TRBJ2-2; maybe TRBD1 (5 bases). V dropped 7 bases and J dropped 6 bases, with 21 bases sitting between them. The germline V gene has CDR1 ENHRY and CDR2 SYGVKD. There are 16 residues in the CDR3. CDR3 in DNA: TGTGCCATCACCCCGTCCGAGACTCAAGGGGCCGGGGAGCTGTTTTTT. Its translation: CAITPSETQGAGELFF.

Worth noting for this clonotype: At one end, the junction sequence differs from germline, possibly due to a read error. This rearrangement joins TRBV4-3 to TRBJ2-3; D is unclear. The CDR3 extends over 13 amino acids. The germline V gene has CDR1 LGHNA and CDR2 YSLEER. The CDR3 bases are TGCGCCAGGAGCCTCAATAGGGCAGATACCCAGTATTTT. Its protein is CARSLNRADTQYF.

This clonotype was observed many times. The J gene is TRBJ1-5, the V gene TRBV6-2 or TRBV6-3; D is uncertain. CDR3 size: 16 residues. Germline CDR1 reads MNHEY; CDR2 reads SVGEGT. The V and J ends lost 4 bases and 0 bases respectively, with 13 bases between them. CDR3 nucleotide sequence: TGTGCCAGCAGTTCTCTCATGGGAGATAGCAATCAGCCCCAGCATTTT. Protein sequence: CASSSLMGDSNQPQHF.

This clonotype was seen just once. The chain has TRBV2 and TRBJ2-7, with 8 bases that match TRBD1. Germline-derived CDR1 and CDR2 are SNHLY and FYNNEI. Trimming took 5 bases from V and 7 from J; bases not matched to a gene: 10. The CDR3 length is 14 residues. In nucleotides, the CDR3 is TGTGCCAGCAGTCGGACAGGGACCGTCTGGGAGCAGTACTTC. This codes for CASSRTGTVWEQYF.

This clonotype was counted between two and nine times. One end of the junction fails to match germline, which may point to a read error. V usage is TRBV11-2 and J usage is TRBJ1-1; D gene ambiguous. This CDR3 region has 13 residues. CDR1 is SGHAT, CDR2 FQNNGV, per germline. The DNA of the CDR3 is TGTGGCAGCAGCTTCTACCCGGACACTGAAGCTTTCTTT. Protein: CGSSFYPDTEAFF.

Comments on this clonotype: A read error is possible here, since a much larger clone lies one base away. The chain employs TRBV10-3 and TRBJ1-4; D perhaps matches TRBD1 (6 bases). The CDR3 contains 13 residues. The germline gives CDR1 ENHRY, CDR2 SYGVKD. CDR3 sequence reads: CASRGLNNKKLFF. CDR3 sequence (DNA): TGTGCCTCACGGGGGCTTAATAATAAAAAACTGTTTTTT.

As to this clonotype: A read error may produce the germline difference seen at one junction end. The chain employs TRBV4-2 and TRBJ2-3, with TRBD2 matching over 9 bases. The CDR3 sequence is 17 residues long. Germline-derived CDR1 and CDR2 are LGHNA and YNFKEQ. The CDR3 DNA follows: TGTGCCAGTAGCCAAGATGTGGCGGGAGGGCTCGCAGATACGCAGTATTTT. It is translated as CASSQDVAGGLADTQYF.